This entry concerns a single TCR beta chain. Using immunoSEQ multiplex PCR, the repertoire was profiled, and TCRdb retains in-frame clones only, with some absent. The sample shows about 440,000 clones, 90% of them seen only once. This record comes from a study of Ad26.COV2.S vaccination and SARS-CoV-2 variants. Treatment of the sample: about 20 received Ad26.COV2.S at low or high dose, single or two shots; 5 received placebo; per-sample allocation not given. Vaccine and placebo recipients were sampled on day 63 after the first injection. The material sequenced was peripheral blood, taken in a trial of Ad26.COV2.S vaccine versus placebo. The source is a person between 18 and 65 years old who received the Ad26.COV2.S COVID-19 vaccine or a placebo.

CDR3 sequence (DNA): TGTGCCAGTAGTATAGATCCCCCCGCTAGCGGGAACACAGATACGCAGTATTTT. It codes for CASSIDPPASGNTDTQYF. This chain links TRBV19 with TRBJ2-3; 9 nucleotides align to TRBD2. The CDR3 loop spans 18 amino acids. The ends lost 0 bases at V and 2 bases at J; junction bases unmatched: 9. CDR1 and CDR2 from the germline V gene are LNHDA and SQIVND (reference sequence).